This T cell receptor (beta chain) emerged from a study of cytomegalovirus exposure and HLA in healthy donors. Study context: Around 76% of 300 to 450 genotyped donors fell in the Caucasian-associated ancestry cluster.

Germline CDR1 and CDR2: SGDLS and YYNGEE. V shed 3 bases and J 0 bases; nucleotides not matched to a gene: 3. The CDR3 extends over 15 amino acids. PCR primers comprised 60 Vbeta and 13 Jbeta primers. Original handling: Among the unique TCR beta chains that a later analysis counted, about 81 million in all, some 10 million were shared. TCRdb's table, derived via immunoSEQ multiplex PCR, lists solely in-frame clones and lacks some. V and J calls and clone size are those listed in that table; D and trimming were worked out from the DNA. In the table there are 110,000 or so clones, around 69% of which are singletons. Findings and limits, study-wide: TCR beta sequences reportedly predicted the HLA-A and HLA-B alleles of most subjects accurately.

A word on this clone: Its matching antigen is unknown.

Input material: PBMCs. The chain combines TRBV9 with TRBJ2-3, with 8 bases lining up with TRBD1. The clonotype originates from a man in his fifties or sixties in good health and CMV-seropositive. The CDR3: CASSATGASTDTQYF. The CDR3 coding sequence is TGTGCCAGCAGCGCGACAGGGGCTAGCACAGATACGCAGTATTTT. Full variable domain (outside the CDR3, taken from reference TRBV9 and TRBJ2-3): DSGVTQTPKHLITATGQRVTLRCSPRSGDLSVYWYQQSLDQGLQFLIQYYNGEERAKGNILERFSAQQFPDLHSELNLSSLELGDSALYFCASSATGASTDTQYFGPGTRLTVL.